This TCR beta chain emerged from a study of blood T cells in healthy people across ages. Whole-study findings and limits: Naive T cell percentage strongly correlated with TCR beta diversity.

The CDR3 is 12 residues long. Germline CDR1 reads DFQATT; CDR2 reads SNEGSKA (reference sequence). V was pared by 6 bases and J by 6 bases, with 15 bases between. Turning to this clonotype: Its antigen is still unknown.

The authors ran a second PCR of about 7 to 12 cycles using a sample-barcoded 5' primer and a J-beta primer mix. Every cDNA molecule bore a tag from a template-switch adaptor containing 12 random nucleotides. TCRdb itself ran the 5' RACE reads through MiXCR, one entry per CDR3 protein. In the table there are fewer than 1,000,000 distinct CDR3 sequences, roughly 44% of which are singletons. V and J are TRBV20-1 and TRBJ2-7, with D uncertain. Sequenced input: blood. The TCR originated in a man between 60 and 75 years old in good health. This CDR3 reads CSAEGFTSEQYF. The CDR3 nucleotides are TGCAGTGCCGAAGGATTTACATCCGAGCAGTACTTC.